The 23 T cell receptor beta chains reported below all come from one sample, sequenced in a study of T cell repertoires in cytomegalovirus infection. TCRdb called the reads again in MiXCR, with one record for every CDR3 protein. The repertoire consists of about 52,000 distinct CDR3 sequences, with roughly a fifth occurring once and the leading ten covering about 82%. These TCRs' antigens remain unknown. The sequencing here drew on CD8+ T cells from cultured PBMCs, taken from culture after CMV antigen stimulation. Source of these receptors: a human donor in good health (CMV status not recorded). Some clones in this sample may be carry-over from other donors' samples.

This clonotype has a handful of counts. The rearrangement uses TRBV6-2 or TRBV6-3 and TRBJ1-6; D is uncertain. The V gene lost 5 bases and the J gene lost 6 bases, with 17 bases spanning the gap. Germline values: CDR1 MNHEY, CDR2 SVGEGT. This CDR3 is built from 16 residues. Here the CDR3 reads CASSPNEGFSNSPLHF. CDR3 in DNA: TGTGCCAGCAGTCCAAACGAAGGATTTAGTAATTCACCCCTCCACTTT.

The chain joins TRBV7-6 to TRBJ2-5; D gene ambiguous. CDR1 and CDR2 from the germline V gene are SGHVS and FNYEAQ. Trimming took 5 bases from V and 0 from J, leaving 4 bases between them. The CDR3 length is 12 residues. CDR3: CASSGYQETQYF. CDR3 nucleotides: TGTGCCAGCAGCGGGTACCAAGAGACCCAGTACTTC.

This clonotype was seen only a few times. CDR3 sequence reads: CASSLSATGTTEAFF. The DNA of the CDR3 is TGTGCCAGCAGTTTATCGGCGACAGGGACGACTGAAGCTTTCTTT. This sequence joins TRBV27 and TRBJ1-1; TRBD1 aligns across 7 bases. V dropped 0 bases and J dropped 5; count of bases not matched to a gene: 6. CDR3 length equals 15 residues. Germline lookup yields CDR1 MNHEY and CDR2 SMNVEV (reference sequence).

The rearrangement joins TRBV5-6 to TRBJ2-3, with unresolved D. Germline CDR1 reads SGHDT; CDR2 reads YYEEEE. Trimming left V 7 bases short and J 4 bases short, with 16 bases between. The CDR3 is 14 amino acids. CDR3 sequence (DNA): TGTGCCAGCCAGGTGTCCGAACATCCAGATACGCAGTATTTT. Translated, it gives CASQVSEHPDTQYF. The complete variable domain, with remaining parts taken from reference TRBV5-6 and TRBJ2-3, reads DAGVTQSPTHLIKTRGQQVTLRCSPKSGHDTVSWYQQALGQGPQFIFQYYEEEERQRGNFPDRFSGHQFPNYSSELNVNALLLGDSALYLCASQVSEHPDTQYFGPGTRLTVL.

This clonotype was picked up a small number of times. This chain links TRBV7-9 with TRBJ1-4; tentatively, D is TRBD1 (5 bases). This CDR3 is built from 15 residues. Deletions cut 4 bases from V and 8 bases from J, with 17 bases between. Germline V gives CDR1 SEHNR, CDR2 FQNEAQ (reference sequence). Here the CDR3 DNA reads TGTGCCAGCAGCTCCCACTGGGACGGGAACGAAAAACTGTTTTTT. Its translation is CASSSHWDGNEKLFF.

The chain carries TRBV12-5 and TRBJ2-1; no definite D call. V dropped 8 bases and J dropped 0 bases, with 5 bases sitting between them. The CDR3 runs 12 residues. Germline V gene sequence: CDR1 LGHNT, CDR2 FRNRAP. In DNA, the CDR3 is TGTGCTAGTATGGACTCCTACAATGAGCAGTTCTTC. This codes for CASMDSYNEQFF.

This clonotype showed up just a few times. V gene TRBV4-3 combines with J gene TRBJ1-4; tentatively, D is TRBD1 (6 bases). The CDR3 covers 14 residues. CDR1 is LGHNA and CDR2 is YSLEER in the germline V gene. With 4 bases removed from V and 8 bases from J, the gap between germline ends came to 14 bases. Here the CDR3 DNA reads TGCGCCAGCAGCCTACAGGGAGAGTGGGAAAAACTGTTTTTT. Translating it yields CASSLQGEWEKLFF.

This clonotype was detected a few times. This chain joins TRBV6-5 and TRBJ2-1; no firm D call. This CDR3 contains 16 residues. Germline V gene lookup returns CDR1 MNHEY and CDR2 SVGAGI. Deletions cut 6 bases from V and 0 bases from J, with 15 bases between. CDR3 nucleotides: TGTGCCAGCAGGGAGTTGGACGGAAGCTCCTACAATGAGCAGTTCTTC. Its translation: CASRELDGSSYNEQFF.

The CDR3 sequence is CASSLAETPLLGEAFF. The CDR3 bases are TGTGCCAGCAGCTTAGCTGAGACGCCTCTCCTCGGGGAAGCTTTCTTT. The chain recombines TRBV7-2 with TRBJ1-1; D unclear. There are 16 residues in the CDR3. Germline CDR1 reads SGHTA; CDR2 reads FQGNSA. V was clipped by 0 bases and J by 8 bases, with 19 bases between them. Full variable domain (rest looked up from reference TRBV7-2 and TRBJ1-1): GAGVSQSPSNKVTEKGKDVELRCDPISGHTALYWYRQSLGQGLEFLIYFQGNSAPDKSGLPSDRFSAERTGGSVSTLTIQRTQQEDSAVYLCASSLAETPLLGEAFFGQGTRLTVV.

The V call is TRBV6-1, the J call TRBJ2-5, with 7 positions matching TRBD2. Germline values: CDR1 MNHNS, CDR2 SASEGT. The trim removed 2 bases at V and 2 bases at J, leaving 11 bases unmatched. This CDR3 has 17 residues. CDR3 sequence reads: CASSERPGGGLQETQYF. The CDR3 nucleotides are TGTGCCAGCAGTGAACGGCCAGGCGGGGGACTACAAGAGACCCAGTACTTC.

This clonotype was detected only a few times. The chain has TRBV18 and TRBJ1-1; D gene ambiguous. The CDR3 runs to 16 residues. Germline CDR1 KGHSH, CDR2 LQKENI. The V end lost 9 bases, the J end lost 5 bases, and 25 bases lay between the germline ends. CDR3 coding DNA: TGTGCCAGTCTCACGTCAGGTAGGAGTGGATTAACTGAAGCTTTCTTT. Its translation is CASLTSGRSGLTEAFF.

This clonotype was recorded only once. The chain has TRBV7-2 and TRBJ1-3; tentative D call: TRBD1 (5 bases). V was trimmed by 1 base and J by 2 bases, leaving 6 bases between them. This CDR3 comprises 14 residues. Germline CDR1 and CDR2: SGHTA and FQGNSA. This chain's CDR3 is CASSLGGPGNTIYF. The CDR3 coding sequence is TGTGCCAGCAGCTTAGGGGGACCTGGAAACACCATATATTTT.

The genes are TRBV25-1 and TRBJ1-5; D is possibly TRBD1 (5 bases). This CDR3 comprises 14 residues. The germline gives CDR1 MGHDK, CDR2 SYGVNS. Trimming removed 6 bases from V and 6 bases from J, with 15 bases in between. The CDR3, as DNA: TGTGCCAGCAGAGAGACGGGGGAGGGTCAGCCCCAGCATTTT. Its protein is CASRETGEGQPQHF.

V gene TRBV7-8 combines with J gene TRBJ2-2; D gene uncertain. The germline V and J ends were trimmed by 5 bases and 5 bases, with 18 bases remaining between them. The CDR3 covers 16 residues. CDR1 is SGHVS and CDR2 is FQNEAQ in the germline V gene. The CDR3 sequence: CASSPQRRVLTGELFF. The CDR3 nucleotides read TGTGCCAGCAGCCCACAGCGTAGGGTGCTTACCGGGGAGCTGTTTTTT.

The V gene is TRBV7-2, the J gene TRBJ1-2; 9 nucleotides align to TRBD1. Germline V gene sequence: CDR1 SGHTA, CDR2 FQGNSA. J gave up 0 bases and V 5 bases, and 13 bases lay outside the gene matches. The CDR3 length is 18 residues. CDR3 nucleotide sequence: TGTGCCAGCAGCCTAAGGACAGGGGCTCATGAAGCTAACTATGGCTACACCTTC. Its protein is CASSLRTGAHEANYGYTF.

The J gene is TRBJ1-2, the V gene TRBV13, with no clear D. V lost 0 bases to trimming and J lost 0 bases, with 14 bases between them. CDR1 and CDR2 from the germline V gene are PRHDT and FYEKMQ (reference sequence). The length of the CDR3 is 17 residues. The CDR3 DNA reads as TGTGCCAGCAGCTTAGGGACTGAGGCCCCGACTAACTATGGCTACACCTTC. Its protein product is CASSLGTEAPTNYGYTF.

This rearrangement joins TRBV7-8 to TRBJ2-4, with 9 positions matching TRBD2. The CDR3 sequence is 14 residues long. Germline V CDR1 and CDR2: SGHVS, FQNEAQ. V lost 4 bases, J lost 13 bases, and 11 bases stayed unmatched. CDR3 DNA: TGTGCCAGCAGCTCCCTAGCGGGGCCTGACAGGCAGTACTTC. This codes for CASSSLAGPDRQYF.

In its sample, this clonotype was seen a few times. The chain is built from TRBV6-5 and TRBJ2-7, with a weak D call TRBD2 (7 bases). Germline CDR1 reads MNHEY; CDR2 reads SVGAGI. Trimming pared 1 base from V and 5 bases from J, leaving 21 bases between. The CDR3 is 17 residues long. The CDR3 here is CASSYLGGQGFWHEQYF. As DNA, the CDR3 is TGTGCCAGCAGTTACTTGGGGGGGCAGGGGTTTTGGCACGAGCAGTACTTC.

CDR3 amino acids: CASSSSGNNSPLHF. Here the CDR3 DNA reads TGTGCCAGCAGCTCCTCAGGAAACAATTCACCCCTCCACTTT. This chain links TRBV11-1 with TRBJ1-6; D is undetermined. The germline V gene encodes CDR1 SGHAT and CDR2 FQDESV (reference sequence). The CDR3 spans 14 residues. The ends were cut back, 4 bases at V and 7 bases at J, with 11 bases in the middle.

V and J are TRBV6-2 or TRBV6-3 and TRBJ1-5, with no clear D. The ends were cut back, 1 base at V and 3 bases at J, with 7 bases in the middle. The CDR3 consists of 14 residues. Per the germline V gene, CDR1 is MNHEY and CDR2 is SVGEGT. The CDR3 reads CASSYWGSNQPQHF. In nucleotides, the CDR3 is TGTGCCAGCAGTTACTGGGGTTCCAATCAGCCCCAGCATTTT.

The chain combines TRBV28 with TRBJ2-7; the match to TRBD1 covers 11 bases. The CDR3 loop spans 13 amino acids. The J segment lost 7 bases and the V segment lost 10 bases, leaving 9 bases of the junction unmatched. Germline CDR1 is MDHEN and CDR2 is SYDVKM. The CDR3 here is CATQRTGGSEQYF. The DNA of the CDR3 is TGTGCCACCCAAAGGACAGGGGGCAGTGAGCAGTACTTC.

This clonotype has just a few counts. V gene TRBV7-2 combines with J gene TRBJ2-3, with 10 positions matching TRBD2. The CDR3 is 15 amino acids. V lost 3 bases and J lost 5; bases outside the gene matches: 5. The germline V gene encodes CDR1 SGHTA and CDR2 FQGNSA. CDR3 loop: CASSLKAGGRDTQYF. In DNA form, the CDR3 reads TGTGCCAGCAGCTTGAAAGCGGGGGGGCGAGATACGCAGTATTTT. The full variable domain, completed using reference TRBV7-2 and TRBJ2-3, is GAGVSQSPSNKVTEKGKDVELRCDPISGHTALYWYRQSLGQGLEFLIYFQGNSAPDKSGLPSDRFSAERTGGSVSTLTIQRTQQEDSAVYLCASSLKAGGRDTQYFGPGTRLTVL.

The chain uses TRBV7-8 and TRBJ1-3; the D is unclear. V lost 5 bases, J lost 0 bases, and 23 bases lay in between. This CDR3 is 19 amino acids long. Germline loops: CDR1 SGHVS, CDR2 FQNEAQ. This CDR3 is CASSQFPRRGVSSGNTIYF. Written as DNA, the CDR3 is TGTGCCAGCAGCCAGTTTCCCCGGCGGGGTGTTAGCTCTGGAAACACCATATATTTT.